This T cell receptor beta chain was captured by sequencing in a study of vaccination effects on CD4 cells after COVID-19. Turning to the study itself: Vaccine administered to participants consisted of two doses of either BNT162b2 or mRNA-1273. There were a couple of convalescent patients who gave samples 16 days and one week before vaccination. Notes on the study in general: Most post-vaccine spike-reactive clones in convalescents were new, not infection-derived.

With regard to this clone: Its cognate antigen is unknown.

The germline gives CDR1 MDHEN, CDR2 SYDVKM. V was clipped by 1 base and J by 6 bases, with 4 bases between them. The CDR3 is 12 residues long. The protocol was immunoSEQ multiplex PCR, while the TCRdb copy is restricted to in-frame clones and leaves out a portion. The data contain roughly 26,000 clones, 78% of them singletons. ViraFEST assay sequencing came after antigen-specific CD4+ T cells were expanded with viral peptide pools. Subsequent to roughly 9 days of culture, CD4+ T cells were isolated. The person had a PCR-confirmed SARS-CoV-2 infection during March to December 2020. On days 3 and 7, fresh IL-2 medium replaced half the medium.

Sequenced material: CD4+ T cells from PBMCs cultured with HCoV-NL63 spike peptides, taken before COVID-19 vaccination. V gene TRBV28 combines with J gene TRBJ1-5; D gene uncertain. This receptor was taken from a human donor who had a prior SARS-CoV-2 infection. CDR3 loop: CASSLYRQPQHF. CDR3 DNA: TGTGCCAGCAGTTTATATCGTCAGCCCCAGCATTTT.